A single sample is the source of the 13 T cell receptor beta chains below, sequenced in a study of T cell changes during pregnancy in multiple sclerosis (dated by TCRdb to between 2018 and 2020). The library came from the immunoSEQ multiplex PCR assay. TCRdb mirrors the immuneACCESS table, restricted to in-frame sequences. Some clones are absent from its copies; in checked studies, under half trace to an unresolved V gene, and the reason for the others is unknown. Across this sample there are fewer than 90,000 clones, with around 93% seen only once. Of the sample, around 1.4% falls within the top ten clones. Specimen: peripheral blood, collected in the third trimester of pregnancy. These receptors were taken from a female donor in good health, enrolled as a control in a pregnancy study.

CDR3 sequence (DNA): TGCGCCAGCAGCATGGGACTAGCGGGAGCCACCGGGGAGCTGTTTTTT. Translating gives CASSMGLAGATGELFF. This chain links TRBV5-1 with TRBJ2-2, with 14 bases matching TRBD2. This CDR3 comprises 16 residues. CDR1 and CDR2 from the germline V gene are SGHRS and YFSETQ. J lost 4 bases, V lost 4 bases, and 3 bases had no gene match. Looking up the rest from reference TRBV5-1 and TRBJ2-2 gives the full variable domain: KAGVTQTPRYLIKTRGQQVTLSCSPISGHRSVSWYQQTPGQGLQFLFEYFSETQRNKGNFPGRFSGRQFSNSRSEMNVSTLELGDSALYLCASSMGLAGATGELFFGEGSRLTVL.

The genes are TRBV15 and TRBJ2-5, with 8 positions matching TRBD2. The V and J ends lost 2 bases and 4 bases, in that order; junction bases with no gene match: 6. The CDR3 is 15 residues long. The germline V gene encodes CDR1 LNHNV and CDR2 YYDKDF (reference sequence). CDR3 DNA: TGTGCCACCAGCAGATCAGAGCGGGAGAGAGAGACCCAGTACTTC. Translated: CATSRSERERETQYF.

This clone was picked up one time. The chain joins TRBV5-1 to TRBJ2-1; D perhaps matches TRBD2 (6 bases). Per the germline V gene, CDR1 is SGHRS and CDR2 is YFSETQ. The CDR3 consists of 14 residues. Trimming left V 0 bases short and J 10 bases short, with 14 bases between. As DNA, the CDR3 is TGCGCCAGCAGCTTGGAACTAGCTGGCTCCGAGCAGTTCTTC. Its protein is CASSLELAGSEQFF.

The chain is built from TRBV5-4 and TRBJ2-5; D ambiguous. Trimming removed 4 bases at V and 7 bases at J, with 20 bases between. The CDR3 sequence is 15 residues long. In germline, CDR1 is SGHNT, CDR2 YYREEE (reference sequence). CDR3 bases: TGTGCCAGCAGCCAGTCAGCGAACAACATCGGGACCCAGTACTTC. Protein: CASSQSANNIGTQYF.

V usage is TRBV28 and J usage is TRBJ1-1; 8 nucleotides match TRBD1. The CDR3 has 15 residues. Trimming cost V 5 bases and J 2 bases; bases outside gene matches: 7. The V gene's germline CDR1 is MDHEN and CDR2 SYDVKM. As DNA, the CDR3 is TGTGCCAGCAGTCCGGTTGGACAGGGAAACACTGAAGCTTTCTTT. This sequence encodes CASSPVGQGNTEAFF. The whole variable domain, remainder taken from reference TRBV28 and TRBJ1-1, is DVKVTQSSRYLVKRTGEKVFLECVQDMDHENMFWYRQDPGLGLRLIYFSYDVKMKEKGDIPEGYSVSREKKERFSLILESASTNQTSMYLCASSPVGQGNTEAFFGQGTRLTVV.

This clone was detected once. The rearrangement links TRBV4-1 to TRBJ1-5; 7 bases fit TRBD1. Germline loops: CDR1 MGHRA, CDR2 YSYEKL. This CDR3 comprises 15 residues. The V segment lost 4 bases and the J segment 5 bases; nucleotides outside the gene matches: 8. CDR3 DNA sequence: TGCGCCAGCAGCCGCGCCGACAGGGAGGATCAGCCCCAGCATTTT. Translated, it gives CASSRADREDQPQHF.

The gene calls are TRBV5-5 and TRBJ1-1; D is possibly TRBD1 (6 bases). This CDR3 contains 14 residues. The germline V gene has CDR1 SGHKS and CDR2 YYEKEE (reference sequence). Trimming pared 4 bases from V and 1 base from J, leaving 11 bases between. CDR3 sequence reads: CASSIQGTNTEAFF. The CDR3 DNA sequence: TGTGCCAGCAGCATACAGGGTACGAACACTGAAGCTTTCTTT. Full variable domain (missing parts from reference TRBV5-5 and TRBJ1-1): DAGVTQSPTHLIKTRGQQVTLRCSPISGHKSVSWYQQVLGQGPQFIFQYYEKEERGRGNFPDRFSARQFPNYSSELNVNALLLGDSALYLCASSIQGTNTEAFFGQGTRLTVV.

This chain uses TRBV6-5 with TRBJ2-1; 7 bases align to TRBD1. Trimming took 5 bases from V and 7 from J; bases not matched to a gene: 11. Germline-derived CDR1 and CDR2 are MNHEY and SVGAGI. The CDR3 loop spans 15 amino acids. The CDR3 DNA reads TGTGCCAGCAGTCCTGGGACAGCGATTTCTAATGAGCAGTTCTTC. It codes for CASSPGTAISNEQFF.

The genes are TRBV5-1 and TRBJ2-1, with 7 bases aligning to TRBD2. The CDR3 sequence is 16 residues long. The V and J ends lost 0 bases and 0 bases, in that order; junction bases with no gene match: 3. Germline-derived CDR1 and CDR2 are SGHRS and YFSETQ. CDR3 bases: TGCGCCAGCAGCTTGGCCGGGGGGAGCTCCTACAATGAGCAGTTCTTC. It codes for CASSLAGGSSYNEQFF. The whole variable domain, remainder taken from reference TRBV5-1 and TRBJ2-1, is KAGVTQTPRYLIKTRGQQVTLSCSPISGHRSVSWYQQTPGQGLQFLFEYFSETQRNKGNFPGRFSGRQFSNSRSEMNVSTLELGDSALYLCASSLAGGSSYNEQFFGPGTRLTVL.

The rearrangement joins TRBV27 to TRBJ1-5; D gene uncertain. The CDR3 totals 15 residues. Trimming pared 0 bases from V and 0 bases from J, leaving 6 bases between. Germline V gene sequence: CDR1 MNHEY, CDR2 SMNVEV (reference sequence). The CDR3 loop is CASSLSYHSNQPQHF. The CDR3 DNA follows: TGTGCCAGCAGTTTATCCTACCATAGCAATCAGCCCCAGCATTTT.

The chain is built from TRBV10-2 and TRBJ2-7, with D possibly TRBD1 on 5 matching bases. The CDR3 covers 13 residues. Trimming removed 4 bases at V and 4 bases at J, with 11 bases between. Germline CDR1 is WSHSY and CDR2 is SAAADI. This chain's CDR3 is CASSGGLDYEQYF. CDR3 bases: TGCGCCAGCAGTGGGGGCCTAGATTACGAGCAGTACTTC.

The chain links TRBV5-8 to TRBJ2-1, with D possibly TRBD1 on 5 matching bases. Germline values: CDR1 SGHTS, CDR2 YDEGEE. The V and J ends lost 2 bases and 0 bases respectively, with 9 bases between them. The CDR3 loop spans 15 amino acids. CDR3 sequence reads: CASSLGDSSYNEQFF. CDR3 coding DNA: TGTGCCAGCAGCTTAGGGGATAGCTCCTACAATGAGCAGTTCTTC.

This chain connects TRBV11-2 to TRBJ1-2; D is undetermined. The CDR3 loop spans 12 amino acids. V was cut by 1 base and J by 4 bases, with 4 bases left in between. Looked up from germline, CDR1 is SGHAT and CDR2 is FQNNGV. This CDR3 reads CASSLGPYGYTF. DNA for the CDR3: TGTGCCAGCAGCTTAGGGCCCTATGGCTACACCTTC. Full variable domain (remainder filled in from reference TRBV11-2 and TRBJ1-2): EAGVAQSPRYKIIEKRQSVAFWCNPISGHATLYWYQQILGQGPKLLIQFQNNGVVDDSQLPKDRFSAERLKGVDSTLKIQPAKLEDSAVYLCASSLGPYGYTFGSGTRLTVV.